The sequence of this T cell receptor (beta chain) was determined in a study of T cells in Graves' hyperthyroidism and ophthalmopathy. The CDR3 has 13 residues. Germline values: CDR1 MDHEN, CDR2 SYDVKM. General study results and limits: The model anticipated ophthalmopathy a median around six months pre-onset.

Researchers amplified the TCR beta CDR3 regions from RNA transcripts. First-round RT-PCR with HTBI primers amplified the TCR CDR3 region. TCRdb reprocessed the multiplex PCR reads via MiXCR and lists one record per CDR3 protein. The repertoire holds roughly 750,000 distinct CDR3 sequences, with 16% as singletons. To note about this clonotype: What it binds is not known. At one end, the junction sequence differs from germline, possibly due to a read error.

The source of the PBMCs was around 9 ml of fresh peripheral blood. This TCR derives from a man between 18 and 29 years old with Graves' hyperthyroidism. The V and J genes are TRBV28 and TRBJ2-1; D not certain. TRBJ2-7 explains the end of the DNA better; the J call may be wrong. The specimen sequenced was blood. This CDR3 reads CAGRREPHNEQYF. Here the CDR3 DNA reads TGTGCCGGCAGAAGAGAGCCGCACAATGAGCAGTACTTC.